The sequence of this T cell receptor beta chain was determined in a study of graft-versus-host responses after intestinal transplantation. For the study at large: Transplant recipients had multivisceral, liver-intestinal, or isolated intestinal grafts. Every one of the recipients received anti-thymocyte globulin induction and afterwards took tacrolimus and steroids for 3 to 4 years.

This clone has just one count. Its antigen is unidentified. The protocol was immunoSEQ multiplex PCR, while the TCRdb copy is restricted to in-frame clones and leaves out a portion. The sample includes some 93,000 clones, roughly 91% seen only once; the top ten take nearly 0.5%. J gave up 7 bases and V 7 bases, and 5 bases lay outside the gene matches. The CDR3 sequence is 12 residues long. CDR1 is SQVTM and CDR2 is ANQGSEA in the germline V gene. Study-wide points: Clonal ratios of graft-versus-host to host-versus-graft in allografts were high for patients exhibiting graft-donor T cell macrochimerism. The study associated peak circulating GvH clone levels with early post-transplant HvG declines.

Sequenced here: unstimulated CD8+ T cells sorted from spleen or lymph node cells, sampled before intestinal transplant. This sequence originates from a human donor who received an intestinal transplant. The V and J genes are TRBV29-1 and TRBJ2-1, with TRBD1 matching 9 bases. The CDR3 DNA follows: TGCAGCGGCCGGGACAGGGAAAATGAGCAGTTCTTC. It codes for CSGRDRENEQFF.